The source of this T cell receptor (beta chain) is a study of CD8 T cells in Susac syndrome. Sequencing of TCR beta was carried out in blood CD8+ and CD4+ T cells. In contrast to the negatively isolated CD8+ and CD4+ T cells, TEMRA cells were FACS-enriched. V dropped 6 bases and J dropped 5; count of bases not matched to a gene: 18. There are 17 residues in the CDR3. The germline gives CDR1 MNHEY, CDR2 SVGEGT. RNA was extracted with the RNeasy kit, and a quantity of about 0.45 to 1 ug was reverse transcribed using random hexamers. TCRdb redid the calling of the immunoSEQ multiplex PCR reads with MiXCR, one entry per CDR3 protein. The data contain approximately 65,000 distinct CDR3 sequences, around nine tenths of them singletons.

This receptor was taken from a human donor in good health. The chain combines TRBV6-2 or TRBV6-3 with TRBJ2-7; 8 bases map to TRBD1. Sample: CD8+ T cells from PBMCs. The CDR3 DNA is TGTGCCAGCAGACACGTTAAAACCGGGCAGGGGGCTGACGAGCAGTACTTC. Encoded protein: CASRHVKTGQGADEQYF.